This TCR beta chain is drawn from a study of cytomegalovirus exposure and HLA in healthy donors. Amplification used 60 Vbeta primers and 13 Jbeta primers. TCRdb's copy holds only in-frame clones and misses some; the assay was immunoSEQ multiplex PCR. The profile shows tens of thousands of clones, about 60% of them singletons. CDR3 length: 14 residues. Trimming pared 10 bases from V and 6 bases from J, leaving 21 bases between. Looked up from germline, CDR1 is SEHNR and CDR2 is FQNEAQ (reference sequence). Specimen: PBMCs. The rearrangement joins TRBV7-9 to TRBJ1-1, with D unresolved. This TCR was recovered from a woman aged 40 to 50 in good health and CMV-seropositive. The CDR3 sequence is CATPRLGSSPEAFF. CDR3 in DNA: TGTGCCACCCCGAGGTTGGGTAGTTCTCCTGAAGCTTTCTTT.